The source of this TCR beta chain is a study of cytomegalovirus exposure and HLA in healthy donors. Use of 60 Vbeta and 13 Jbeta primers characterized the PCR. The assay was immunoSEQ multiplex PCR, and TCRdb's table has in-frame clones only and misses some. Here the sample table reports about 72,000 clones. Trimming took off 5 bases at V and 0 bases at J, with 11 bases between the two ends. CDR1 and CDR2 (germline): SEHNR, FQNEAQ (reference sequence). The CDR3 runs 14 residues. The J gene is TRBJ2-7, the V gene TRBV7-9; perhaps TRBD1 as D (5 bases). The sequence was obtained from a man aged 40-49 years in good health and CMV-seronegative. The sequenced material came from PBMCs. The CDR3 bases are TGTGCCAGCAGCAAACAGGCGAGCTCCTACGAGCAGTACTTC. This gives the protein CASSKQASSYEQYF.